This entry lists 3 T cell receptor beta chains sequenced from one sample in a study of blood T cell repertoires in COVID-19. Clones were sequenced by immunoSEQ multiplex PCR, and TCRdb holds only the in-frame ones, with some missing. The sample has around 120,000 clones; 70% to 80% are singletons. The sample comprised peripheral blood. These receptors came from a human donor in a cohort sampled during active COVID-19.

This rearrangement joins TRBV5-8 to TRBJ2-3, with 8 bases fitting TRBD2. The germline gives CDR1 SGHTS, CDR2 YDEGEE. There are 15 residues in the CDR3. V shed 4 bases, J shed 0 bases, and the junction held 4 bases outside the gene matches. CDR3 in DNA: TGTGCCAGCAGCGCGGGGACTAGAAGCACAGATACGCAGTATTTT. It yields the protein CASSAGTRSTDTQYF. Full variable domain (outside the CDR3, taken from reference TRBV5-8 and TRBJ2-3): EAGVTQSPTHLIKTRGQQATLRCSPISGHTSVYWYQQALGLGLQFLLWYDEGEERNRGNFPPRFSGRQFPNYSSELNVNALELEDSALYLCASSAGTRSTDTQYFGPGTRLTVL.

The rearrangement uses TRBV2 and TRBJ2-7; D is possibly TRBD1 (6 bases). The CDR3 is 14 residues long. The germline V and J ends were trimmed by 6 bases and 0 bases, with 12 bases remaining between them. CDR1 SNHLY and CDR2 FYNNEI come from the germline V gene. The CDR3 loop reads CASRKYRDSYEQYF. The CDR3 bases are TGTGCCAGCAGGAAATACAGGGACTCCTACGAGCAGTACTTC. The complete variable domain, with remaining parts taken from reference TRBV2 and TRBJ2-7, reads EPEVTQTPSHQVTQMGQEVILRCVPISNHLYFYWYRQILGQKVEFLVSFYNNEISEKSEIFDDQFSVERPDGSNFTLKIRSTKLEDSAMYFCASRKYRDSYEQYFGPGTRLTVT.

CDR3 protein: CASSAITDTQYF. CDR3 DNA: TGTGCCAGCAGTGCTATAACAGATACGCAGTATTTT. J is TRBJ2-3 and V is TRBV6-2 or TRBV6-3; no clear D. With 5 bases removed from V and 3 bases from J, the gap between germline ends came to 6 bases. From germline, CDR1 is MNHEY and CDR2 SVGEGT. This CDR3 region has 12 residues.